The rows below give T cell receptor beta chains drawn from one sample of a study of blood T cell repertoires in COVID-19. Assay used: immunoSEQ multiplex PCR; TCRdb lists only in-frame clones, some missing. The data hold fewer than 250,000 clones, with around 90% observed a single time. Sequencing was carried out using peripheral blood. The origin of the receptors is a man aged 60 to 69 with acute or convalescent COVID-19. Both conserved end residues are trimmed from each CDR3. Fields, in order: V gene, J gene, D gene, CDR3 protein. D genes are given only for firm matches.

TRBV27	TRBJ1-1	TRBD1	ASSLRQGAKGTEAF
TRBV2	TRBJ2-5	TRBD2	ASLRLAGGSETQY
TRBV5-1	TRBJ1-1	.	ASSLNLPREGEAF
TRBV6-5	TRBJ1-6	.	ASTPRRTANSPLH
TRBV27	TRBJ2-7	TRBD1	ASSLRTGGAYEQY
TRBV4-1	TRBJ2-2	TRBD1	ASSQDRSWTGANTGELF
TRBV7-2	TRBJ1-2	TRBD1	ASSSTAGTAYYGYT
TRBV6-5	TRBJ1-1	TRBD1	ASRGQGGTEAF
TRBV9	TRBJ2-7	TRBD2	TSSQGAGGSPTVTYEQY
TRBV7-9	TRBJ2-7	.	ASSLGGGSGYEQY
TRBV11-2	TRBJ1-1	.	ASSRELNTEAF
TRBV6-5	TRBJ1-1	.	ASSYRGNTEAF
TRBV5-6	TRBJ1-2	.	ASSRPTGNYGYT
TRBV4-1	TRBJ2-1	TRBD2	ASSPRLAGGLNEQF
TRBV2	TRBJ2-2	.	ASSENGHLRGELF
TRBV5-1	TRBJ1-1	.	ASSSATGGTEAF
TRBV28	TRBJ1-1	.	ASSLQAQNTEAF
TRBV7-3	TRBJ2-5	.	ASSPTVNQETQY
TRBV4-3	TRBJ2-7	TRBD1	ASSQAGQGAEEQY
TRBV15	TRBJ1-1	TRBD1	ATSRADRGIMNTEAF
TRBV28	TRBJ1-1	.	ASSILNTEAF
TRBV6-5	TRBJ2-1	TRBD2	ASSVAGGPAGEQF
TRBV6-5	TRBJ2-7	TRBD1	ASRNTGGSYEQY
TRBV9	TRBJ2-7	.	ASSVAEGSSPYEQY
TRBV7-3	TRBJ2-3	.	ASSLRGLTRLTDTQY
TRBV28	TRBJ1-1	.	ASSPSMNTEAF
TRBV2	TRBJ2-3	.	ASSEEAVSTDTQY
TRBV11-2	TRBJ2-5	.	ASSLGGRQGREKETQY
TRBV11-3	TRBJ2-3	.	ASSSSTGFTDTQY
TRBV11-2	TRBJ2-1	TRBD2	ASSWGGNEQF
TRBV4-3	TRBJ1-2	TRBD1	ASSQTGATNYGYT
TRBV20-1	TRBJ1-1	TRBD1	SASNVWAGTGGRRTEAF
TRBV11-2	TRBJ1-2	.	ASSLVSGGGYT
TRBV6-2/TRBV6-3	TRBJ2-3	TRBD2	ASSRTSGDTDTQY
TRBV19	TRBJ1-1	.	ASSKTENTEAF
TRBV9	TRBJ2-1	TRBD2	ASSAPLAGGGGGTYNEQF
TRBV7-9	TRBJ2-3	.	ASSVVGGRADTQY
TRBV14	TRBJ1-4	TRBD1	ASSPMGQGFNEKLF
TRBV21-1	TRBJ1-3	.	ASSRGTNSGNTIY
TRBV7-3	TRBJ2-2	.	ASSLLSGGTGELF
TRBV18	TRBJ1-2	.	ASSPPPGGAGYT
TRBV7-8	TRBJ2-5	TRBD2	ASSSQAGALQETQY
TRBV7-2	TRBJ1-5	TRBD1	ASSPRTGYSNQPQH
TRBV7-2	TRBJ1-4	TRBD1	ASSPSRTGLNEKLF
TRBV10-3	TRBJ2-1	.	ASLGLHNEQF
TRBV5-1	TRBJ2-3	TRBD1	ASSLEGTGSDTQY
TRBV12-3/TRBV12-4	TRBJ1-1	TRBD1	ASSLTGFAEAF
TRBV7-9	TRBJ2-7	TRBD1	ASSLGVAGGANPEQY